The clone carrying this T cell receptor (beta chain) was recorded a few times. Its antigen is unidentified. In germline, CDR1 is DFQATT, CDR2 SNEGSKA (reference sequence). This CDR3 comprises 16 residues. This sample is part of a study of CD8 T cells in ankylosing spondylitis. Study findings and constraints: CD8+ by phenotype, disease-linked clones were relatively rare in peripheral blood. From matched ankylosing spondylitis synovial fluid, disease-linked clones were reportedly recovered at significantly enriched levels.

The authors made TCR beta libraries by quantitative 5'-RACE with molecular barcodes. Each CDR3 protein gets one entry after TCRdb re-called the 5' RACE reads with MiXCR. The sample lists just under 350,000 distinct CDR3 sequences; 14% to 15% were seen once. The receptor was derived from a male donor with ankylosing spondylitis or in good health (not recorded which). The chain is built from TRBV20-1 and TRBJ2-3; 7 positions agree with TRBD1. The source material was blood, either unsorted or a sorted T cell fraction (not recorded which). CDR3 nucleotides: TGCAATAGCGAGGGGGCATCCTCGTTTGACACAGATACGCAGTATTTT. Encoded protein: CNSEGASSFDTDTQYF.